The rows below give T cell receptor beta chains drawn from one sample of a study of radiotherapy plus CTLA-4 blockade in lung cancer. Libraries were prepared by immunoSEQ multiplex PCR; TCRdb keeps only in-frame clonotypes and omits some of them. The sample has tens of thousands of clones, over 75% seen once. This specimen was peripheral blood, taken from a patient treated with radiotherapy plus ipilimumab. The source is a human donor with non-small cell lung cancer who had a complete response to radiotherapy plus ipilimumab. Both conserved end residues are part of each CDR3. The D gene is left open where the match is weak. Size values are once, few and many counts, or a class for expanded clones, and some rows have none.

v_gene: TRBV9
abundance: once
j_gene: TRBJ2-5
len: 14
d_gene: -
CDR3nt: TGTGCCAGCAGCCCGAGATTCTTCCAAGAGACCCAGTACTTC
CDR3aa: CASSPRFFQETQYF

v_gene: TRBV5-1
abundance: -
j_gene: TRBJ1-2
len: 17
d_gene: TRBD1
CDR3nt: TGCGCCAGCAGCTCGACGGGCCGGGACAGGGGGCACTATGGCTACACCTTC
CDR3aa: CASSSTGRDRGHYGYTF

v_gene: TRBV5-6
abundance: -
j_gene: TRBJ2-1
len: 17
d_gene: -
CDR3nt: TGTGCCAGCAGCTTCCGTAGTCCCGGGAGCTCCTACAATGAGCAGTTCTTC
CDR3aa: CASSFRSPGSSYNEQFF

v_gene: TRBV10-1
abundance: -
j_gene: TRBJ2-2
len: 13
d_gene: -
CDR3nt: TGCGCCAGCAGTGAAGCCATTACGGGGGAGCTGTTTTTT
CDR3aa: CASSEAITGELFF

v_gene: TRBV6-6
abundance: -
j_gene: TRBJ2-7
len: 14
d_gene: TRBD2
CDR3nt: TGTGCCAGCAGTCTGCTAGCGGGGACCTACGAGCAGTACTTC
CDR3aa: CASSLLAGTYEQYF

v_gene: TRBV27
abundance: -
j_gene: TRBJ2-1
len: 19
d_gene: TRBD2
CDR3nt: TGTGCCAGCAGTACCACGGGTGGACTAGCGGGTTTCTCCTACAATGAGCAGTTCTTC
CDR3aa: CASSTTGGLAGFSYNEQFF

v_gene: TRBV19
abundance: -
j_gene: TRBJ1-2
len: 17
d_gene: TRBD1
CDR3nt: TGTGCCACCACCGGGGGGAACGCAGGGGGCCACTACTATGGCTACACCTTC
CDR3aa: CATTGGNAGGHYYGYTF

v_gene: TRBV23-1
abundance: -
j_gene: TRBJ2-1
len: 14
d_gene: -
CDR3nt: TGCGCCAGCGAAACAGGGTCCAGGCTGAATGAGCAGTTCTTC
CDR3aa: CASETGSRLNEQFF

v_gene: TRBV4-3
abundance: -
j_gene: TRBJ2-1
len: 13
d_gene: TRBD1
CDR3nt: TGCGCCAGCAGCCGCGAACCGGGACAGGGTCAGTTCTTC
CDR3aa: CASSREPGQGQFF

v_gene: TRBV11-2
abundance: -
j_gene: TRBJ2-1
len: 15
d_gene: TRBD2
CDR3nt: TGTGCCAGCAGCTTACGGGGGGTAACCTACAATGAGCAGTTCTTC
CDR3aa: CASSLRGVTYNEQFF

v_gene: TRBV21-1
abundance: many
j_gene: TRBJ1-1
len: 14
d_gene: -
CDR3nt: TGTGCCAGCAGCAAAGGGACAGGGAACACTGAAGCTTTCTTT
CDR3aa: CASSKGTGNTEAFF

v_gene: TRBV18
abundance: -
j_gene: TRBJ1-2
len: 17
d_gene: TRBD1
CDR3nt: TGTGCCAGCTCACCCAACGGACAGGGGGCACTTCTCTATGGCTACACCTTC
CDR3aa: CASSPNGQGALLYGYTF

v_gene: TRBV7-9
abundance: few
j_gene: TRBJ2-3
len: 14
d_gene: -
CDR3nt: TGTGCCAGCAGCTTAGAGGACTCCCAGGATACGCAGTATTTT
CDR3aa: CASSLEDSQDTQYF

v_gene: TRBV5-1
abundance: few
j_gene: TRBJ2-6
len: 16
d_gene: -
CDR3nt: TGCGCCAGCAGCGCTACAGGGGGGGGTGGGGCCAACGTCCTGACTTTC
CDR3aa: CASSATGGGGANVLTF

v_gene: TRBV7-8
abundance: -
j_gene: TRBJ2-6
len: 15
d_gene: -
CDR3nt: TGTGCCAGCAACTTAGGGACACCTGGGGCCAACGTCCTGACTTTC
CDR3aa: CASNLGTPGANVLTF

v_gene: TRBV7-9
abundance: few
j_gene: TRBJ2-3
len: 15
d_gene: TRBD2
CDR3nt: TGTGCCAGCAGCTTTGGGACTAGCGGCACAGATACGCAGTATTTT
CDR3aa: CASSFGTSGTDTQYF

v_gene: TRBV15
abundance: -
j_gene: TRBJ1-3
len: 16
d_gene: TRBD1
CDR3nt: TGTGCCGCCAGCAGAGCCTCAGGGGGCTCTGGAAACACCATATATTTT
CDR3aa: CAASRASGGSGNTIYF

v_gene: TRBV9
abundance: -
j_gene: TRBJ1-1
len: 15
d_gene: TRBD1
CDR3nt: TGTGCCAGCAGCGTGACAGGGGGCGGGAGCACTGAAGCTTTCTTT
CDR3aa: CASSVTGGGSTEAFF

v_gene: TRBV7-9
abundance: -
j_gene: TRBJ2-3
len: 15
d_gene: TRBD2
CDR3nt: TGTGCCAGCAGCCAAATCAGGGAGGGGAGAGATACGCAGTATTTT
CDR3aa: CASSQIREGRDTQYF

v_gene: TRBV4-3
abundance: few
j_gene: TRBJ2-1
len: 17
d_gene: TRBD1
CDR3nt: TGCGCCAGCAGCCAAGACTGGACAGGGTCGGTTAGCAATGAGCAGTTCTTC
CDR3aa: CASSQDWTGSVSNEQFF

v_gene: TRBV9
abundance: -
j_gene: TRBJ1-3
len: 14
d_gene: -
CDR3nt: TGTGCCAGCAGCTCAGGAGGCCAGTCGCCCACCATATATTTT
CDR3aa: CASSSGGQSPTIYF

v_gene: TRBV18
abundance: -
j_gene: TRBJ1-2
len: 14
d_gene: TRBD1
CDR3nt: TGTGCCAGCTCACCATCGGGACAGTTCTATGGCTACACCTTC
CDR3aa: CASSPSGQFYGYTF